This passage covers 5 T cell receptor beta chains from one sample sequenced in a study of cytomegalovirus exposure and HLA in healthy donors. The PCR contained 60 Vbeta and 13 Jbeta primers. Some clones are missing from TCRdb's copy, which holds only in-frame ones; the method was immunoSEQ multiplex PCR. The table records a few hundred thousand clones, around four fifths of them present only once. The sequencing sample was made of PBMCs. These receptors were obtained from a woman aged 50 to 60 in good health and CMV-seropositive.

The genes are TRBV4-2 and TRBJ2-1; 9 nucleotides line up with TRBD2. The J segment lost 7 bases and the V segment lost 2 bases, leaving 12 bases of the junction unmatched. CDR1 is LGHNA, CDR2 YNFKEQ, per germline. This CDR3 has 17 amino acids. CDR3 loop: CASSQLAGTSSVNEQFF. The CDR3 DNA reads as TGTGCCAGCAGCCAATTAGCCGGGACTAGCAGTGTAAATGAGCAGTTCTTC.

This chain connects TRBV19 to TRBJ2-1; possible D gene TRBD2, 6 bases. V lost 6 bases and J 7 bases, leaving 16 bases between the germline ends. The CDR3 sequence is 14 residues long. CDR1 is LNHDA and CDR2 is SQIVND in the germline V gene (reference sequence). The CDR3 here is CASSAGTALNEQFF. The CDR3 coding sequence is TGTGCCAGTAGCGCCGGGACTGCCCTAAATGAGCAGTTCTTC.

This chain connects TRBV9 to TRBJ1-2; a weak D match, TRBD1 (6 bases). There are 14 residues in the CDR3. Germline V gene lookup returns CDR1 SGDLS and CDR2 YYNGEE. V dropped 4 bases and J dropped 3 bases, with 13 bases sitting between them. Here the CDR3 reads CASSKRTADYGYTF. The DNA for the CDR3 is TGTGCCAGCAGCAAAAGGACAGCGGACTATGGCTACACCTTC.

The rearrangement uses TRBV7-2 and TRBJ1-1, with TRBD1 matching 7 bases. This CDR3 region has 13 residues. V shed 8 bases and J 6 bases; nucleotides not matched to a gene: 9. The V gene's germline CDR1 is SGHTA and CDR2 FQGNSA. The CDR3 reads CASVGQDEAEAFF. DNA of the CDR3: TGTGCCAGCGTAGGACAGGATGAGGCTGAAGCTTTCTTT.

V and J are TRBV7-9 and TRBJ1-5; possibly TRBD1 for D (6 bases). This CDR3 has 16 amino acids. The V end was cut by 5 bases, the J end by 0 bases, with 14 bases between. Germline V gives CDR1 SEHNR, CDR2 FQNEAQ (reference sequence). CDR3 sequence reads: CASSPGGAGSNQPQHF. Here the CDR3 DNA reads TGTGCCAGCAGCCCGGGGGGGGCCGGTAGCAATCAGCCCCAGCATTTT.